This entry is about one T cell receptor beta chain. Its target is not known. Some clones are missing from TCRdb's copy, which holds only in-frame ones; the method was immunoSEQ multiplex PCR. The sample lists nearly 5,000 clones, more than 65% seen once, with approximately 10% in the top ten. The data are from a study of immune evolution from preneoplasia to lung adenocarcinoma. The CDR3 has 15 residues. Per germline, CDR1 MRHNA and CDR2 SNTAGT. V dropped 6 bases and J dropped 7; count of bases not matched to a gene: 4. Whole-study findings and limits: From normal lung to invasive adenocarcinoma, top clone frequencies appeared to decrease.

Patients had resection in Japan or China between the mid-2010s and the late 2010s. H&E slides confirmed each diagnosis, reviewed by two pathologists independently. The chain combines TRBV6-4 with TRBJ2-4, with TRBD2 matching 15 bases. Material: FFPE minimally invasive lung adenocarcinoma tissue. This TCR was sampled from a person between 70 and 80 years old with lung adenocarcinoma. CDR3 region: CASRGLAGGSNIQYF. CDR3 sequence (DNA): TGTGCCAGCAGGGGACTAGCGGGAGGTTCCAACATTCAGTACTTC.